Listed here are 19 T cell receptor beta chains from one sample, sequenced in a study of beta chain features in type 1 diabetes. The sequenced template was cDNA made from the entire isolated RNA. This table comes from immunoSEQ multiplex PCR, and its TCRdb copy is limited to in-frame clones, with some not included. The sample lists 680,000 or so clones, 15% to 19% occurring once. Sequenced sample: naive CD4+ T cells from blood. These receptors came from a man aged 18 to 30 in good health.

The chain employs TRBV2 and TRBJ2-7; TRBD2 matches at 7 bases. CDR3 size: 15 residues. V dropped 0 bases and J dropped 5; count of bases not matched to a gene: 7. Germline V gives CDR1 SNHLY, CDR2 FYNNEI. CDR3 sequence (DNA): TGTGCCAGCAGTGAAGCTCCCGGGGGGATGGACGAGCAGTACTTC. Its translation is CASSEAPGGMDEQYF.

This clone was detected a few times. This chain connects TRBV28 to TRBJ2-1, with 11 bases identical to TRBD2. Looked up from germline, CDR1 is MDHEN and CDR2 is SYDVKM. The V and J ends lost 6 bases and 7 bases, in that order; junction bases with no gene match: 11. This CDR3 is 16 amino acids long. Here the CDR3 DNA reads TGTGCCAGCAGCTACCTAGCGGGGGGCGAGAAAAATGAGCAGTTCTTC. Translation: CASSYLAGGEKNEQFF. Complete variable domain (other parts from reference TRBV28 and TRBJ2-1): DVKVTQSSRYLVKRTGEKVFLECVQDMDHENMFWYRQDPGLGLRLIYFSYDVKMKEKGDIPEGYSVSREKKERFSLILESASTNQTSMYLCASSYLAGGEKNEQFFGPGTRLTVL.

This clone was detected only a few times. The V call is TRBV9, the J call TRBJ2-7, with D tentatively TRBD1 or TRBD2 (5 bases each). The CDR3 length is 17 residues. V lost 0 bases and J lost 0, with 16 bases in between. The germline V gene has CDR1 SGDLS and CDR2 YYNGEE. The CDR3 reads CASSVESGPGSSYEQYF. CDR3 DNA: TGTGCCAGCAGCGTAGAATCTGGTCCAGGGAGCTCCTACGAGCAGTACTTC.

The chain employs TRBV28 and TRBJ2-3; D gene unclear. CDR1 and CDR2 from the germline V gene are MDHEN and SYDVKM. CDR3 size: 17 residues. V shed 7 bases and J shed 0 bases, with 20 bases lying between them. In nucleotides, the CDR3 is TGTGCCAGCAAGGGCGGTAGGATGAAACCGAGCACAGATACGCAGTATTTT. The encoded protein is CASKGGRMKPSTDTQYF.

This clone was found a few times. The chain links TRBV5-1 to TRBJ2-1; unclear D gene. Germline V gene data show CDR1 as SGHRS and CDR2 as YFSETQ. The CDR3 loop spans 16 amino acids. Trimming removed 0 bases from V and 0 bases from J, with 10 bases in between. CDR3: CASSLVAGVSYNEQFF. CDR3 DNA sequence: TGCGCCAGCAGCTTGGTGGCAGGAGTCTCCTACAATGAGCAGTTCTTC.

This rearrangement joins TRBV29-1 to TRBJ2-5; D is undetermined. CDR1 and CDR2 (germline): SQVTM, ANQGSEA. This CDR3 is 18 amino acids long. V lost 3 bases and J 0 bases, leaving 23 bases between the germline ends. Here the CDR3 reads CSVEKELGTNLYQETQYF. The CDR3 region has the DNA TGCAGCGTTGAGAAGGAACTCGGTACAAACCTGTACCAAGAGACCCAGTACTTC.

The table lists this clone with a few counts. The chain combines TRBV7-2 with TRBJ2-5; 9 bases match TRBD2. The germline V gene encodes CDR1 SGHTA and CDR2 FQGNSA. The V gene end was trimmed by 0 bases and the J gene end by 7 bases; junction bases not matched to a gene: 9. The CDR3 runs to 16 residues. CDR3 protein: CASSLAASGAPGTQYF. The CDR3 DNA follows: TGTGCCAGCAGCTTAGCGGCTAGCGGGGCCCCCGGGACCCAGTACTTC.

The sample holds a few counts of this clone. The DNA for the CDR3 is TGTGCTAGTGGTCGGGGCCTCCAAGAGACCCAGTACTTC. It yields the protein CASGRGLQETQYF. The genes are TRBV12-5 and TRBJ2-5; D assignment may be TRBD1 or TRBD2 (5 bases each). Germline V gene data show CDR1 as LGHNT and CDR2 as FRNRAP. V lost 5 bases and J lost 1, with 8 bases in between. CDR3 length: 13 residues. The entire variable domain, with the rest obtained from reference TRBV12-5 and TRBJ2-5, is as follows: DARVTQTPRHKVTEMGQEVTMRCQPILGHNTVFWYRQTMMQGLELLAYFRNRAPLDDSGMPKDRFSAEMPDATLATLKIQPSEPRDSAVYFCASGRGLQETQYFGPGTRLLVL.

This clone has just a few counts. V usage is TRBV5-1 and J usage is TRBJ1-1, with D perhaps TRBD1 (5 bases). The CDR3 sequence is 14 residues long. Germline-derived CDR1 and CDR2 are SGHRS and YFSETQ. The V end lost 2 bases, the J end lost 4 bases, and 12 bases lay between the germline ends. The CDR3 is CASSFQGVGTEAFF. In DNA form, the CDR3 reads TGCGCCAGCAGCTTCCAGGGAGTTGGCACTGAAGCTTTCTTT.

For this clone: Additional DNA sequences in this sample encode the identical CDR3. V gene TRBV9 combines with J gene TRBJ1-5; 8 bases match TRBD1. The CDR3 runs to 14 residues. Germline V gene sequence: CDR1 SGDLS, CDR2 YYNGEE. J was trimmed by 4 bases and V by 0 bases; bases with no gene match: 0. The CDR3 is CASSVGQGNQPQHF. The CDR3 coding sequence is TGTGCCAGCAGCGTAGGACAGGGGAATCAGCCCCAGCATTTT.

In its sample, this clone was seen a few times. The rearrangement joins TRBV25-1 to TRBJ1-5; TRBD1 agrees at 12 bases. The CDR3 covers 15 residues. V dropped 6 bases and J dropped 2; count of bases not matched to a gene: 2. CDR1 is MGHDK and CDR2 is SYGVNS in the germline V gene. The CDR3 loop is CASRGTGGGNQPQHF. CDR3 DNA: TGTGCCAGCAGGGGGACAGGGGGCGGCAATCAGCCCCAGCATTTT.

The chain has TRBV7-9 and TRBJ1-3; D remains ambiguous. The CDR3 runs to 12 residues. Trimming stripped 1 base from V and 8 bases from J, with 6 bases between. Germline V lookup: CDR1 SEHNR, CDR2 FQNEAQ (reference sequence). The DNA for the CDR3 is TGTGCCAGCAGCTTAGAGTTGGACACCATATATTTT. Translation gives CASSLELDTIYF.

In nucleotides, the CDR3 is TGTGCCAGCAGTGAAAAGGGAAGGGTGGGGATGAACACTGAAGCTTTCTTT. Amino acid sequence: CASSEKGRVGMNTEAFF. V usage is TRBV2 and J usage is TRBJ1-1, with unresolved D. This CDR3 has 17 amino acids. CDR1 SNHLY and CDR2 FYNNEI come from the germline V gene. The V end was cut by 2 bases, the J end by 0 bases, with 16 bases between.

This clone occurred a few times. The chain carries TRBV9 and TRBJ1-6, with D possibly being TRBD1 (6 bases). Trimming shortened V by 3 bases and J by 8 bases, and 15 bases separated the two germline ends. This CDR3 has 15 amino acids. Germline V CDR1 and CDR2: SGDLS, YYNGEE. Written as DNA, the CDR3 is TGTGCCAGCAGCGACCGGTGGACAGATGATTCACCCCTCCACTTT. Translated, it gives CASSDRWTDDSPLHF.

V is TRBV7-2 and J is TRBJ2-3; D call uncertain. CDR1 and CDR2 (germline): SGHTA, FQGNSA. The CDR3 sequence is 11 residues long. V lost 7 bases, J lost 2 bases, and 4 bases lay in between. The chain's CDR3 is CASTPTDTQYF. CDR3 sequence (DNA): TGTGCCAGCACCCCCACAGATACGCAGTATTTT. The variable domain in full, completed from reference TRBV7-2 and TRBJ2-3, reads GAGVSQSPSNKVTEKGKDVELRCDPISGHTALYWYRQSLGQGLEFLIYFQGNSAPDKSGLPSDRFSAERTGGSVSTLTIQRTQQEDSAVYLCASTPTDTQYFGPGTRLTVL.

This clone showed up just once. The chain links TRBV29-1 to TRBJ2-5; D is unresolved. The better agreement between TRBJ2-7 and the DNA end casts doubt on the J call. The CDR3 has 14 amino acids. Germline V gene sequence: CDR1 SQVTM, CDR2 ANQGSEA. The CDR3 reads CSVEDSKGTYEQYF. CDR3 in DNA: TGCAGCGTTGAAGATTCAAAGGGAACCTACGAGCAGTACTTC.

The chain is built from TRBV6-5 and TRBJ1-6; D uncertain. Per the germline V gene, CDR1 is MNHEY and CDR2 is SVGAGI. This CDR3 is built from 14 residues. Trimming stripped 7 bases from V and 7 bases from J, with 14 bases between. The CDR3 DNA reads TGTGCCAGCAACCGTCAGGTGGCGAATTCACCCCTCCACTTT. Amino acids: CASNRQVANSPLHF.

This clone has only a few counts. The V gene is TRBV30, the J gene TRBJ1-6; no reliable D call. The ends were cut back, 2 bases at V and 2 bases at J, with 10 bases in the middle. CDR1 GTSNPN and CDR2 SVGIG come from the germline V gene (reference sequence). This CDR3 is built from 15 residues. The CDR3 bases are TGTGCCTGGAGTTCCGCGCGGGCCTATAATTCACCCCTCCACTTT. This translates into CAWSSARAYNSPLHF.

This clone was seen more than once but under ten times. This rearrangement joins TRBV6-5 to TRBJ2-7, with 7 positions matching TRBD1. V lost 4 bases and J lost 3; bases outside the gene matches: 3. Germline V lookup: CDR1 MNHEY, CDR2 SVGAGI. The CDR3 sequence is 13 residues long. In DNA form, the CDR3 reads TGTGCCAGCAGTTTGGGACAGATCTACGAGCAGTACTTC. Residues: CASSLGQIYEQYF.